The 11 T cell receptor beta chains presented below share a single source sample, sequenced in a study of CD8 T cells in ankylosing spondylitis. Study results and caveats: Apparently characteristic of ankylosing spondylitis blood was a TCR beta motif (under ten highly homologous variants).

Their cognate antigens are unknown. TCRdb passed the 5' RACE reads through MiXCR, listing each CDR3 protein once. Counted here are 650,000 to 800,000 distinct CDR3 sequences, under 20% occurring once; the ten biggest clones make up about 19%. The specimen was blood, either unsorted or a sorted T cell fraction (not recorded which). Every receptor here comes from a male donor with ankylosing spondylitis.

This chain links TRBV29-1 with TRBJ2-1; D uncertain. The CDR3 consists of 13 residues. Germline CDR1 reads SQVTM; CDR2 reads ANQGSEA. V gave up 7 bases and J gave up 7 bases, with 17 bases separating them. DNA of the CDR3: TGCAGCGCCTCCGCGGCCTACACTAATGAGCAGTTCTTC. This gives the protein CSASAAYTNEQFF.

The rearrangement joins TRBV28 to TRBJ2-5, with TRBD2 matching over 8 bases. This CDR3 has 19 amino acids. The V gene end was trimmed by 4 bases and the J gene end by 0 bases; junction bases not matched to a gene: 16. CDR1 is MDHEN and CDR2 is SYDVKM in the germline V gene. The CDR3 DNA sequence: TGTGCCAGCAGTTATGTTTCGGGAGGGATGGATGGGTACCAAGAGACCCAGTACTTC. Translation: CASSYVSGGMDGYQETQYF. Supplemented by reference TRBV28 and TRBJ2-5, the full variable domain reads DVKVTQSSRYLVKRTGEKVFLECVQDMDHENMFWYRQDPGLGLRLIYFSYDVKMKEKGDIPEGYSVSREKKERFSLILESASTNQTSMYLCASSYVSGGMDGYQETQYFGPGTRLLVL.

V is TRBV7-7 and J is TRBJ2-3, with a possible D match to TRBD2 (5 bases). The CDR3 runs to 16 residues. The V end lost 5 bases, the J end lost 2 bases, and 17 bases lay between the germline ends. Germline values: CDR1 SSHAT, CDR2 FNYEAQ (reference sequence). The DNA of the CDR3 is TGTGCCAGCAGCCCACGGGTCGGGATAAACACAGATACGCAGTATTTT. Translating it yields CASSPRVGINTDTQYF.

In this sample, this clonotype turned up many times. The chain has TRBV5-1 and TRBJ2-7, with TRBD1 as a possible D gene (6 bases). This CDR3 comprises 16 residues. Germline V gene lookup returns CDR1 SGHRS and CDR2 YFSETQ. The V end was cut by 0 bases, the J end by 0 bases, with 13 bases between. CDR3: CASSLEVGGFSYEQYF. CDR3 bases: TGCGCCAGCAGCTTGGAGGTAGGGGGATTCTCCTACGAGCAGTACTTC.

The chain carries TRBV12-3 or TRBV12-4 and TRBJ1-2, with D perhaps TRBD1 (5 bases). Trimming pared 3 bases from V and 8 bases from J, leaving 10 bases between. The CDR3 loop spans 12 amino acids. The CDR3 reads CASSFLGGGYTF. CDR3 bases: TGTGCCAGCAGTTTTTTGGGGGGAGGCTACACCTTC.

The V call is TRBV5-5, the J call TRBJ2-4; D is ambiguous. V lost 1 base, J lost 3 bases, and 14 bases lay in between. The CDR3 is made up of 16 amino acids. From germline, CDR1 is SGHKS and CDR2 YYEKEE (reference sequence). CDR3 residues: CASSLKDQSLKNIQYF. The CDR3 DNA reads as TGTGCCAGCAGCTTGAAGGACCAGAGCCTCAAAAACATTCAGTACTTC. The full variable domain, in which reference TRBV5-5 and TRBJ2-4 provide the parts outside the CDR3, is DAGVTQSPTHLIKTRGQQVTLRCSPISGHKSVSWYQQVLGQGPQFIFQYYEKEERGRGNFPDRFSARQFPNYSSELNVNALLLGDSALYLCASSLKDQSLKNIQYFGAGTRLSVL.

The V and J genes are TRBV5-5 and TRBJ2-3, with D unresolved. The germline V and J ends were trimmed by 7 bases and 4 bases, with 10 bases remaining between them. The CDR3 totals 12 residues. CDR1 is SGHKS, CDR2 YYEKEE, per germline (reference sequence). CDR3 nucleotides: TGTGCCAGCCAGACGTCCGCAGATACGCAGTATTTT. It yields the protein CASQTSADTQYF.

CDR3 sequence: CASSYSGQGPEAFF. CDR3 DNA sequence: TGTGCCAGCAGCTATTCGGGTCAGGGCCCTGAAGCTTTCTTT. The chain links TRBV7-2 to TRBJ1-1, with a weak D call TRBD1 (5 bases). The germline V gene encodes CDR1 SGHTA and CDR2 FQGNSA. V lost 4 bases, J lost 6 bases, and 15 bases lay in between. This CDR3 contains 14 residues.

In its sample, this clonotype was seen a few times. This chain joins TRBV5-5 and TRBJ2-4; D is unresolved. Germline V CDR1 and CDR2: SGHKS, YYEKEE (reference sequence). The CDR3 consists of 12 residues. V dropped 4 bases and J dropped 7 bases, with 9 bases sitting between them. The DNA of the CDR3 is TGTGCCAGCAGCCCTGATGGGAACATTCAGTACTTC. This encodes CASSPDGNIQYF.

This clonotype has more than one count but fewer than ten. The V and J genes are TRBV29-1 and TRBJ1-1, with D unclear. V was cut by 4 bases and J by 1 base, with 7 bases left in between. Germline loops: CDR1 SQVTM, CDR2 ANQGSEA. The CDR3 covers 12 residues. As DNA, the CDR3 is TGCAGCGTTGCCCCCGGGAACACTGAAGCTTTCTTT. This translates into CSVAPGNTEAFF.

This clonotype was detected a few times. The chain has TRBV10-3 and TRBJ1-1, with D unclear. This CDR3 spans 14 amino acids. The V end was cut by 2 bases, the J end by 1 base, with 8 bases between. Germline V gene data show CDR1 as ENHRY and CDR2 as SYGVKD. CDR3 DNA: TGTGCCATCAGTGAGCTGGTTGGGAACACTGAAGCTTTCTTT. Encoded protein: CAISELVGNTEAFF.